The clone carrying this TCR beta chain has only one observation. What it binds is not known. Other DNA sequences of this sample code for an identical CDR3. This record belongs to a study of shared clonotypes between healthy human individuals. Naive CD8 cells were CD45RO-negative, positively selected for CCR7, excluding terminally differentiated effector memory CD45RA+ cells. Sequencing used immunoSEQ multiplex PCR; TCRdb keeps in-frame clones, though not all of them. The sample lists around 580,000 clones, nearly 98% occurring once. Points from the study as a whole: Approximately 4.9% of naive CD4 clonotypes were shared across a few donors. Sample collection involved blood only; tissue repertoires are likely different.

Germline-derived CDR1 and CDR2 are SGHDN and FVKESK. V shed 6 bases and J 5 bases; nucleotides not matched to a gene: 6. The CDR3 extends over 14 amino acids. The sequence derives from a man in his thirties or forties in good health. V and J are TRBV14 and TRBJ2-2, with 7 nucleotides matching TRBD1. The sequenced sample was naive CD8+ T cells sorted from blood. This CDR3 is CASRRQGGTGELFF. CDR3 nucleotides: TGTGCCAGCAGGCGACAGGGTGGAACCGGGGAGCTGTTTTTT.